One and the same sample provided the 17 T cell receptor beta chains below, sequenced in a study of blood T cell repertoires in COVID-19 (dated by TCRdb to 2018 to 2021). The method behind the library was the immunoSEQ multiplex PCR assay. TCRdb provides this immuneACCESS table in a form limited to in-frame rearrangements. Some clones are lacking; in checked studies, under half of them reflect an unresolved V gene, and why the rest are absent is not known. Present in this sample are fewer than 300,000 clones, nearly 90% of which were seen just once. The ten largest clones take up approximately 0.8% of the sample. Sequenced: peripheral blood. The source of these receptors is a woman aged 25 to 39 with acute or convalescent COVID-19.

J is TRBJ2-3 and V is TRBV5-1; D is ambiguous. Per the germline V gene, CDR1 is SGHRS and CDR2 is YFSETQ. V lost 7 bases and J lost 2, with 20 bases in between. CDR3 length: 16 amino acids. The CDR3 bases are TGCGCCAGCGAACCAGGAAGGTCCCCCCTCACAGATACGCAGTATTTT. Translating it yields CASEPGRSPLTDTQYF.

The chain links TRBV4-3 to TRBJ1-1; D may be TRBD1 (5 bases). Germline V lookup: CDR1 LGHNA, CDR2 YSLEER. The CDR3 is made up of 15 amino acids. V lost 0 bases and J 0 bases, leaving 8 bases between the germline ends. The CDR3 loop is CASSQEQAMNTEAFF. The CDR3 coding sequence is TGCGCCAGCAGCCAAGAACAGGCAATGAACACTGAAGCTTTCTTT.

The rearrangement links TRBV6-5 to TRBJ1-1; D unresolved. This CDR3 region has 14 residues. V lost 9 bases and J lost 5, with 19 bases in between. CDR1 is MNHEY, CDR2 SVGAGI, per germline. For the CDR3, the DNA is TGTGCCAGTCAGGTTTCCGGACCGGGGACTGAAGCTTTCTTT. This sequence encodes CASQVSGPGTEAFF.

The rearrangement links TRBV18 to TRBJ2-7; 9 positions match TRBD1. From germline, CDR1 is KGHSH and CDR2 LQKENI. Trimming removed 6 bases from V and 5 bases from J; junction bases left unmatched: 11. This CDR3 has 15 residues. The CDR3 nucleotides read TGTGCCAGCTCCCCTACCGGGACAGGGTGGGACGAGCAGTACTTC. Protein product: CASSPTGTGWDEQYF. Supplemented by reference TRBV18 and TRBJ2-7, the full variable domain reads NAGVMQNPRHLVRRRGQEARLRCSPMKGHSHVYWYRQLPEEGLKFMVYLQKENIIDESGMPKERFSAEFPKEGPSILRIQQVVRGDSAAYFCASSPTGTGWDEQYFGPGTRLTVT.

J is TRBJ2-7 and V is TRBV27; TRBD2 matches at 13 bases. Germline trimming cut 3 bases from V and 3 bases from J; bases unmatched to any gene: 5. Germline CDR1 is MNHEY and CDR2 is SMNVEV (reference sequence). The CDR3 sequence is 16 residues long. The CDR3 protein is CASSLEGLAGSYEQYF. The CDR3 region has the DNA TGTGCCAGCAGTTTGGAGGGACTAGCGGGGAGCTACGAGCAGTACTTC.

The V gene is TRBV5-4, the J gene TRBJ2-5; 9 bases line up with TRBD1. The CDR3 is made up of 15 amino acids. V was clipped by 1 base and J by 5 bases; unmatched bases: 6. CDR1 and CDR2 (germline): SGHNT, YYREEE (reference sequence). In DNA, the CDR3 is TGTGCCAGCAGCTTGACAGGGGGCGTTTTGGAGACCCAGTACTTC. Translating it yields CASSLTGGVLETQYF.

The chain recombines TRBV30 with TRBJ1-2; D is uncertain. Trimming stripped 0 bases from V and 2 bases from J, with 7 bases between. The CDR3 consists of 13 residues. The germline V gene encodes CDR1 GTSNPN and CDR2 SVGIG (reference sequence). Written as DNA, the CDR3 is TGTGCCTGGAGTGTATTGGAGAACTATGGCTACACCTTC. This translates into CAWSVLENYGYTF.

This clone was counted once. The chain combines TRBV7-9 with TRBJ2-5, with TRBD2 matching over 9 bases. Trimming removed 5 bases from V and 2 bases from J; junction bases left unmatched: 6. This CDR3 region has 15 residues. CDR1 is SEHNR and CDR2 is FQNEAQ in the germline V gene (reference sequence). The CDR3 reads CASSLRLAVQETQYF. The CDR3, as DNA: TGTGCCAGCAGCCTGAGACTAGCGGTGCAAGAGACCCAGTACTTC.

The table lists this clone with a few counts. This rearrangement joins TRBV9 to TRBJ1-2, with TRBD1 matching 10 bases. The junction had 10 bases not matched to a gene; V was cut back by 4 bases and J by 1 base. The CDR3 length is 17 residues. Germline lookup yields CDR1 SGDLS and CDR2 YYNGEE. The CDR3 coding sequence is TGTGCCAGCAGCCCAGGAGTGGGACAGGGGCGTAACTATGGCTACACCTTC. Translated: CASSPGVGQGRNYGYTF.

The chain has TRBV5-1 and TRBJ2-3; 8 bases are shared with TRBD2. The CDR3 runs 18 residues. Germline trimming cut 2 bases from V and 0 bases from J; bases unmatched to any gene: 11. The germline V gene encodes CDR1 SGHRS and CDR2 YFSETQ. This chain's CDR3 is CASSFLAGVGGSTDTQYF. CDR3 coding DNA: TGCGCCAGCAGCTTCCTAGCGGGTGTCGGGGGAAGCACAGATACGCAGTATTTT.

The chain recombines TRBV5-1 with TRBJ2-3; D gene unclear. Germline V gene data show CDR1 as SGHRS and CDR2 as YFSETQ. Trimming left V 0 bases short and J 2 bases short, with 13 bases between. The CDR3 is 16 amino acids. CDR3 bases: TGCGCCAGCAGCTTGGCCGTTGGTAGTCTCACAGATACGCAGTATTTT. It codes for CASSLAVGSLTDTQYF.

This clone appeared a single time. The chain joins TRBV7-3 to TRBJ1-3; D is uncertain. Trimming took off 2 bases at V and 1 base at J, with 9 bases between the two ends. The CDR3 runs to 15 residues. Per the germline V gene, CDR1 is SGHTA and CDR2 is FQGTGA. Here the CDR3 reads CASSLDRGSGNTIYF. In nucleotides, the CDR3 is TGTGCCAGCAGCTTAGATCGAGGGTCTGGAAACACCATATATTTT.

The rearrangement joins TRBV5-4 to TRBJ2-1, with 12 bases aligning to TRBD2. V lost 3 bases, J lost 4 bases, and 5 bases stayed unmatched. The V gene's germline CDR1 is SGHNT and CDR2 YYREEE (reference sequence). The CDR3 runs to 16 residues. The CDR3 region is CASSYGLAGSYNEQFF. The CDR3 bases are TGTGCCAGCAGCTACGGACTAGCGGGAAGTTACAATGAGCAGTTCTTC.

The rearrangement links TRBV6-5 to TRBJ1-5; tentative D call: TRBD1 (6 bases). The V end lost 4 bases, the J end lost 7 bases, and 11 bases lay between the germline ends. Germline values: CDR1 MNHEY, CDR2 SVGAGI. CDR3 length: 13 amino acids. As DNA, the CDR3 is TGTGCCAGCAGTTTAGTCCAGGGGCAGCCCCAGCATTTT. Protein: CASSLVQGQPQHF.

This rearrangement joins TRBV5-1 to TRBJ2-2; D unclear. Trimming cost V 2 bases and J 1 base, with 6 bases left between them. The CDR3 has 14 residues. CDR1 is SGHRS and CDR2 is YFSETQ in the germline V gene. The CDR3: CASSFAVNTGELFF. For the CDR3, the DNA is TGCGCCAGCAGCTTCGCGGTGAACACCGGGGAGCTGTTTTTT.

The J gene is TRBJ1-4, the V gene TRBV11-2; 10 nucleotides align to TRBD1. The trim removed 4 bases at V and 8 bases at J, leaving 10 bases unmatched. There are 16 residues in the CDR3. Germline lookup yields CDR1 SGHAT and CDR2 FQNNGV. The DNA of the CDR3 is TGTGCCAGCAGCTCACCCCTGGTGGGACAGGGGGAAAAACTGTTTTTT. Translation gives CASSSPLVGQGEKLFF.

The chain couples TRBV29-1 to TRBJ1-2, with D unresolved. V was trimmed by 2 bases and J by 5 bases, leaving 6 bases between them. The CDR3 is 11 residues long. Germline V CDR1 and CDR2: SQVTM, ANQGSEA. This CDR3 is CSVELAYGYTF. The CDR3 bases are TGCAGCGTTGAACTAGCTTATGGCTACACCTTC.